Listed here are 14 T cell receptor beta chains from one sample, sequenced in a study of shared clonotypes between healthy human individuals. TCRdb's table, derived via immunoSEQ multiplex PCR, lists solely in-frame clones and lacks some. The sample lists about 2.2 million clones, roughly 93% occurring once. Cells designated naive CD8 were CD45RO-negative and were positively selected for CCR7, with terminally differentiated effector memory CD45RA+ cells excluded. Specimen: naive CD8+ T cells from PBMCs. The source of these receptors is a man aged 18 to 29 in good health. Some clones in this sample may be carry-over from other donors' samples.

This chain uses TRBV7-2 with TRBJ2-5; possible D gene TRBD2, 5 bases. The CDR3 length is 15 residues. Trimming stripped 9 bases from V and 5 bases from J, with 22 bases between. Germline V gives CDR1 SGHTA, CDR2 FQGNSA. CDR3 residues: CASLGIPGGWETQYF. Here the CDR3 DNA reads TGTGCCAGTTTAGGGATTCCCGGAGGTTGGGAGACCCAGTACTTC. Full variable domain (missing parts from reference TRBV7-2 and TRBJ2-5): GAGVSQSPSNKVTEKGKDVELRCDPISGHTALYWYRQSLGQGLEFLIYFQGNSAPDKSGLPSDRFSAERTGGSVSTLTIQRTQQEDSAVYLCASLGIPGGWETQYFGPGTRLLVL.

The DNA of the CDR3 is TGTGCCAGCAGCGAGGACAACACTGAAGCTTTCTTT. Its translation is CASSEDNTEAFF. This chain uses TRBV2 with TRBJ1-1; D ambiguous. This CDR3 is built from 12 residues. The V gene lost 6 bases and the J gene lost 2 bases, with 7 bases spanning the gap. From germline, CDR1 is SNHLY and CDR2 FYNNEI.

The genes are TRBV5-6 and TRBJ2-2; perhaps TRBD2 as D (5 bases). Deletions cut 5 bases from V and 7 bases from J, with 12 bases between. This CDR3 contains 13 residues. From germline, CDR1 is SGHDT and CDR2 YYEEEE. CDR3 bases: TGTGCCAGCAGACGAGGGCGGGTCGGGGAGCTGTTTTTT. As protein: CASRRGRVGELFF.

The chain couples TRBV6-6 to TRBJ1-1; 11 positions agree with TRBD1. In germline, CDR1 is MNHNY, CDR2 SVGAGI (reference sequence). This CDR3 has 14 residues. J gave up 5 bases and V 6 bases, and 5 bases lay outside the gene matches. The CDR3 is CASSPGQGATEAFF. The CDR3 DNA sequence: TGTGCCAGCAGCCCCGGACAGGGGGCGACTGAAGCTTTCTTT.

The chain links TRBV27 to TRBJ2-7; D is possibly TRBD1 or TRBD2 (5 bases each). The CDR3 covers 14 residues. Per germline, CDR1 MNHEY and CDR2 SMNVEV (reference sequence). Trimming took off 3 bases at V and 6 bases at J, with 15 bases between the two ends. CDR3 sequence reads: CASSFRDVESEQYF. In nucleotides, the CDR3 is TGTGCCAGCAGTTTCAGGGACGTTGAATCCGAGCAGTACTTC.

The chain has TRBV19 and TRBJ2-1, with D possibly TRBD2 on 6 matching bases. The V gene lost 2 bases and the J gene lost 9 bases, with 11 bases spanning the gap. Germline V gene data show CDR1 as LNHDA and CDR2 as SQIVND (reference sequence). The CDR3 extends over 13 amino acids. CDR3 bases: TGTGCCAGTAGTATAATTAGGGGAGGTGAGCAGTTCTTC. As protein: CASSIIRGGEQFF.

This clone was found once. The gene calls are TRBV15 and TRBJ1-1, with a weak D call TRBD1 (5 bases). In germline, CDR1 is LNHNV, CDR2 YYDKDF (reference sequence). The CDR3 runs to 12 residues. Trimming pared 3 bases from V and 6 bases from J, leaving 8 bases between. The CDR3 DNA reads TGTGCCACCAGCAGGGTAGGGGCTGAAGCTTTCTTT. Protein: CATSRVGAEAFF. The variable domain in full, completed from reference TRBV15 and TRBJ1-1, reads DAMVIQNPRYQVTQFGKPVTLSCSQTLNHNVMYWYQQKSSQAPKLLFHYYDKDFNNEADTPDNFQSRRPNTSFCFLDIRSPGLGDTAMYLCATSRVGAEAFFGQGTRLTVV.

The rearrangement links TRBV5-1 to TRBJ2-1; 12 nucleotides agree with TRBD2. The germline V gene encodes CDR1 SGHRS and CDR2 YFSETQ. V trimming: 1 base; J trimming: 5 bases; junction bases outside the gene matches: 4. The CDR3 has 16 residues. The CDR3 spells CASSLYLAGGDNEQFF. Written as DNA, the CDR3 is TGCGCCAGCAGCTTGTACCTAGCGGGAGGGGACAATGAGCAGTTCTTC.

This chain links TRBV27 with TRBJ2-7, with a weak D call TRBD2 (6 bases). Germline assignment: CDR1 MNHEY and CDR2 SMNVEV (reference sequence). This CDR3 region has 12 residues. Trimming shortened V by 9 bases and J by 2 bases, and 11 bases separated the two germline ends. The CDR3 spells CASRLGPYEQYF. The CDR3 nucleotides read TGTGCCAGTAGACTAGGACCCTACGAGCAGTACTTC.

The chain employs TRBV2 and TRBJ2-3; D perhaps matches TRBD1 (5 bases). Trimming took off 2 bases at V and 0 bases at J, with 9 bases between the two ends. Germline CDR1 is SNHLY and CDR2 is FYNNEI. The CDR3 length is 15 residues. The CDR3 DNA reads as TGTGCCAGCAGTGAAATTGGACAAAGCACAGATACGCAGTATTTT. Translated: CASSEIGQSTDTQYF.

This chain connects TRBV6-5 to TRBJ1-1, with a weak D call TRBD1 (6 bases). Looked up from germline, CDR1 is MNHEY and CDR2 is SVGAGI. CDR3 size: 14 residues. V lost 6 bases, J lost 5 bases, and 16 bases lay in between. In nucleotides, the CDR3 is TGTGCCAGCAGCCTGGGACAATTAAGGACTGAAGCTTTCTTT. Protein: CASSLGQLRTEAFF.

The genes are TRBV19 and TRBJ2-1, with 8 bases aligning to TRBD1. CDR3 length equals 16 residues. Germline V CDR1 and CDR2: LNHDA, SQIVND (reference sequence). V lost 5 bases and J lost 5; bases outside the gene matches: 11. DNA of the CDR3: TGTGCCAGTAGTGAAAACAGGGGGTCCCCCCACAATGAGCAGTTCTTC. Its protein is CASSENRGSPHNEQFF.

The count of this clone is one. The chain combines TRBV2 with TRBJ2-7, with D tentatively TRBD2 (5 bases). Germline V gives CDR1 SNHLY, CDR2 FYNNEI. CDR3 length: 14 residues. V lost 3 bases and J 3 bases, leaving 12 bases between the germline ends. CDR3 protein: CASSDRRVLYEQYF. CDR3 coding DNA: TGTGCCAGCAGTGATCGGCGGGTTCTCTACGAGCAGTACTTC. The whole variable domain, remainder taken from reference TRBV2 and TRBJ2-7, is EPEVTQTPSHQVTQMGQEVILRCVPISNHLYFYWYRQILGQKVEFLVSFYNNEISEKSEIFDDQFSVERPDGSNFTLKIRSTKLEDSAMYFCASSDRRVLYEQYFGPGTRLTVT.

V is TRBV14 and J is TRBJ2-2, with 7 nucleotides matching TRBD1. Germline V lookup: CDR1 SGHDN, CDR2 FVKESK. This CDR3 is 17 amino acids long. With V trimmed by 4 bases and J by 0 bases, 8 bases remained unmatched. In DNA form, the CDR3 reads TGTGCCAGCAGCCCCCCCCCGGGGACAGCGAACACCGGGGAGCTGTTTTTT. This translates into CASSPPPGTANTGELFF.